This T cell receptor beta chain is drawn from a study of CD8 T cells in Susac syndrome. Reverse transcription of roughly 0.5 to 1 ug RNA was carried out with random hexamers. A single record per CDR3 protein comes from TCRdb applying MiXCR to the immunoSEQ multiplex PCR reads. The sample includes under 200,000 distinct CDR3 sequences, around 90% of them seen just once. Germline CDR1 and CDR2: MNHEY and SVGEGT. The length of the CDR3 is 17 residues. V gave up 6 bases and J gave up 2 bases, with 21 bases separating them. The receptor was derived from a human donor with Susac syndrome. Sequencing was performed on CD4+ T cells from PBMCs. The chain recombines TRBV6-2 or TRBV6-3 with TRBJ2-3, with D tentatively TRBD2 (5 bases). The CDR3 loop is CASRPQVGEGNTDTQYF. As DNA, the CDR3 is TGTGCCAGCAGACCCCAGGTCGGGGAAGGCAACACAGATACGCAGTATTTT.